The present T cell receptor (beta chain) was sequenced within a study of shared clonotypes between healthy human individuals. The study's findings and limits: Among donors, clonotype sharing was expected to be affected by sequencing depth.

This clone came up once. The antigen is undetermined. Once extracted for a subset, genomic DNA was divided evenly among several immunoSEQ plates. As handled by the study authors: In the immunoSEQ data, sequences were junction-only and lacked quality scores, so filtering differed. Some clones are missing from TCRdb's copy, which holds only in-frame ones; the method was immunoSEQ multiplex PCR. For V, J and clone size, that table is used; D and trimming come from the DNA. The sample has about 2 million clones; about 95% are singletons. CD8 cells classed as naive were CD45RO-negative and positively selected for CCR7, excluding terminally differentiated effector memory CD45RA+ cells. Donors were healthy HIV-negative adults without recent acute infections or vaccinations. From germline, CDR1 is SQVTM and CDR2 ANQGSEA. The ends lost 3 bases at V and 1 base at J; junction bases unmatched: 4. The CDR3 is made up of 14 amino acids.

The specimen sequenced was naive CD8+ T cells sorted from blood. J is TRBJ2-5 and V is TRBV29-1, with 8 bases identical to TRBD1. This TCR was sampled from a man aged 18 to 30 in good health. Here the CDR3 reads CSVEGTGVQETQYF. In nucleotides, the CDR3 is TGCAGCGTTGAGGGGACAGGAGTCCAAGAGACCCAGTACTTC.